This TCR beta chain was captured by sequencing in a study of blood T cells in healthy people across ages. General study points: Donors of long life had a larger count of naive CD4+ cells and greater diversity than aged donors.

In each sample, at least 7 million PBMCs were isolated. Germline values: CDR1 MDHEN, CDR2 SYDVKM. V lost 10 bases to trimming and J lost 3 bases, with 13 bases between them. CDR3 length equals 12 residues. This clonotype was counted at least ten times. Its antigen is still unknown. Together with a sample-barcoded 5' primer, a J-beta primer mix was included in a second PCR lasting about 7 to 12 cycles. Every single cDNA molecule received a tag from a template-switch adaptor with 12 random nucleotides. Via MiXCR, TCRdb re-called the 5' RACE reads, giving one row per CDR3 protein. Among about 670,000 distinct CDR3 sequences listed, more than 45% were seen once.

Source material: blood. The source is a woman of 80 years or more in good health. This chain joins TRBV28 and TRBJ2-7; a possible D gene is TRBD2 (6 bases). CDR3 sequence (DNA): TGTGCCACCGCCCCCGGGGGCTACGAGCAGTACTTC. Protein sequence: CATAPGGYEQYF. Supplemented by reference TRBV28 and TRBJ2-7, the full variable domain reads DVKVTQSSRYLVKRTGEKVFLECVQDMDHENMFWYRQDPGLGLRLIYFSYDVKMKEKGDIPEGYSVSREKKERFSLILESASTNQTSMYLCATAPGGYEQYFGPGTRLTVT.